This TCR beta chain is drawn from a study of identical twins. Findings of the study overall: Excess low generation probability was seen in twin-shared out-of-frame alpha sequences. Part of the zero-insertion signal could reflect confounding by invariant MAIT and iNKT cells.

Unique molecular identifiers were present on the cDNA, which also gained a universal primer site by template switching. One entry per CDR3 protein, called by TCRdb with MiXCR from the 5' RACE reads. The data show about 890,000 distinct CDR3 sequences, with over 9% seen just once and 1.5% to 2% held by the top ten. The CDR3 contains 14 residues. Trimming cost V 7 bases and J 5 bases, with 16 bases left between them. CDR1 is KGHSH, CDR2 LQKENI, per germline. Donors uniformly comprised healthy Caucasians. This clonotype was counted once. Its antigen is not identified. These same data were also listed under a study on yellow fever vaccine responses in identical twins.

Sequenced input: PBMCs. The source is a woman aged 18-29 years in good health. The chain joins TRBV18 to TRBJ2-3; possible D gene TRBD2, 6 bases. CDR3 loop: CASFDSEGRDTQYF. The CDR3, as DNA: TGTGCCAGCTTCGACTCGGAGGGTAGAGATACGCAGTATTTT.